This entry describes one T cell receptor beta chain. Its antigen is not known. These data come from a study of T-cell memory formation after mild COVID-19. As for the study in general: For the most part, TCR clusters were specific to one donor. Whole-study results and caveats: A second wave of clones peaked on day 37, and their SARS-CoV-2 specificity went unconfirmed. Contracting clones, day 15 to 85, had balanced CD4/CD8, and later expanders favored CD4+.

Via MiXCR, TCRdb re-called the 5' RACE reads, giving one row per CDR3 protein. This table has about 620,000 distinct CDR3 sequences, approximately 19% appearing once. Germline V lookup: CDR1 KGHDR, CDR2 SFDVKD. The CDR3 sequence is 14 residues long. V was trimmed by 0 bases and J by 2 bases, leaving 6 bases between them. This TCR was recovered from an adult woman who had mild COVID-19 (a few samples of this study predate the infection). Cell type and time point are not known. Input material: PBMCs or a T cell subset sorted from them (not recorded which). The chain carries TRBV24-1 and TRBJ1-2, with unresolved D. The CDR3 is CATSDLGQNYGYTF. The CDR3 nucleotides read TGTGCCACCAGTGATTTGGGGCAGAACTATGGCTACACCTTC.